This T cell receptor (beta chain) was recorded in a study of cytomegalovirus exposure and HLA in healthy donors. Study context: As an earlier analysis found, 150 million to 200 million T cells yielded over 95 million unique TCR beta sequences. The study, taken as a whole, reports: Common viral pathogens (according to a later analysis) appeared linked to several of the most significant clusters. Accounts indicate the classifier identified cytomegalovirus status with strong specificity and sensitivity. A prior analysis recorded that most TCR beta V segments were productive about 87% or about 30% of the time.

PCR used 60 Vbeta primers and 13 Jbeta primers. Sequencing used immunoSEQ multiplex PCR; TCRdb keeps in-frame clones, though not all of them. The sample has more than 110,000 clones; roughly four fifths are singletons. Regarding this clone: Antigen specificity is unknown.

Sequencing was carried out using PBMCs. This TCR derives from a middle-aged woman in good health and CMV-seronegative.

The CDR3 loop reads CASSEYGRGEQYF. The CDR3 DNA reads as TGTGCCAGCAGTGAATACGGCAGGGGCGAGCAGTACTTC. The chain employs TRBV2 and TRBJ2-7; TRBD1 might be the D (6 bases). CDR3 length: 13 amino acids. The V gene lost 2 bases and the J gene lost 6 bases, with 11 bases spanning the gap. CDR1 and CDR2 (germline): SNHLY, FYNNEI.